The clone carrying this T cell receptor beta chain was seen repeatedly, ten times or more. Its specificity is not known. TCRdb called the 5' RACE reads again in MiXCR, with one record for every CDR3 protein. The sample contains 700,000 to 850,000 distinct CDR3 sequences, over 9.5% of which appear only once. This sample stems from a study of CD8 T cells in ankylosing spondylitis. General observations from the study: For ankylosing spondylitis blood, a TCR beta motif of seven to nine highly homologous variants appeared characteristic.

Trimming left V 8 bases short and J 12 bases short, with 16 bases between. The CDR3 is made up of 11 amino acids. This TCR was sampled from a male donor with ankylosing spondylitis. Sequenced material: blood, either unsorted or a sorted T cell fraction (not recorded which). V is TRBV12-3 or TRBV12-4 and J is TRBJ1-2, with D possibly matching TRBD1 (6 bases). The CDR3: CASGLRQADTF. The CDR3 DNA sequence: TGTGCCAGCGGGCTAAGACAGGCTGACACCTTC.